Described below is a single T cell receptor beta chain sequence and its context. TCRdb keeps only in-frame clones here, not all; method: immunoSEQ multiplex PCR. The sample includes about 190,000 clones, 89% of them seen just once. The record originates from a study of blood T cell repertoires in COVID-19. Trimming took off 0 bases at V and 7 bases at J, with 10 bases between the two ends. The V gene's germline CDR1 is GTSNPN and CDR2 SVGIG (reference sequence). CDR3 size: 14 residues. What was sequenced was peripheral blood. This receptor was identified in a man in his forties with acute or convalescent COVID-19. The rearrangement links TRBV30 to TRBJ1-6, with unresolved D. The CDR3 region is CAWSVLGYNSPLHF. Written as DNA, the CDR3 is TGTGCCTGGAGTGTACTAGGGTACAATTCACCCCTCCACTTT.